This T cell receptor beta chain was sequenced for a study of shared clonotypes between healthy human individuals. In the study overall: Each donor contributed plates that comprised three CD4 naive, three CD4 memory, two CD8 naive and one CD8 memory.

Notes on the study in general: Clonotypes that were shared across a few donors made up around 5% of naive CD4 clonotypes. Having only a few donors restricted how much genetic and exposure-history diversity was captured. Estimated clonotype richness was generally higher in naive than memory subsets.

With regard to this clone: Its antigen is unidentified. The sample holds other DNA sequences that translate to the same CDR3.

Assay: immunoSEQ multiplex PCR; the TCRdb copy retains only in-frame clones and omits some. The sample lists about 2.4 million clones, roughly nine tenths occurring once. This CDR3 contains 14 residues. Germline lookup yields CDR1 KGHSH and CDR2 LQKENI. Trimming cost V 3 bases and J 1 base, with 9 bases left between them. Source material: naive CD4+ T cells sorted from blood. The subset was: CD45RA+ positively selected. The clonotype comes from a young man in good health. The V call is TRBV18, the J call TRBJ2-5; D is ambiguous. The CDR3 reads CASSPGAVQETQYF. CDR3 coding DNA: TGTGCCAGCTCACCGGGCGCAGTCCAAGAGACCCAGTACTTC.